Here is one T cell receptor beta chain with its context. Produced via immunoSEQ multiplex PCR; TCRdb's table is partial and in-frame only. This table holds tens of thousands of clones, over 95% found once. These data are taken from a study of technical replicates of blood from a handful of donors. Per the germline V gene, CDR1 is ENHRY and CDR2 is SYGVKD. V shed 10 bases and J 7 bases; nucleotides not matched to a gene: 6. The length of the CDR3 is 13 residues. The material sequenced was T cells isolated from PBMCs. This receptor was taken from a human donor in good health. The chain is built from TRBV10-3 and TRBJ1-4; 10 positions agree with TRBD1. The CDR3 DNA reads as TGTGCCACGACCGGGGACAGGGGTGAAAAACTGTTTTTT. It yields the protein CATTGDRGEKLFF.